These 10 T cell receptor beta chains came from one sample sequenced in a study of CD8 T cells in Susac syndrome. After extraction with the RNeasy kit, roughly 0.45 to 1 ug of the RNA was reverse transcribed using random hexamers. TCRdb analysed the immunoSEQ multiplex PCR reads with MiXCR anew, one entry per CDR3 protein. The table includes roughly 130,000 distinct CDR3 sequences, roughly 94% detected once. Sequenced sample: CD4+ T cells from PBMCs. The source is a human donor with multiple sclerosis.

The CDR3 reads CASGGQWGSTEAFF. The DNA for the CDR3 is TGCGCCAGCGGGGGTCAGTGGGGCTCCACTGAAGCTTTCTTT. The chain has TRBV4-1 and TRBJ1-1, with D possibly matching TRBD1 (5 bases). CDR1 and CDR2 (germline): MGHRA, YSYEKL. The germline V and J ends were trimmed by 8 bases and 4 bases, with 17 bases remaining between them. The CDR3 length is 14 residues.

The gene calls are TRBV5-1 and TRBJ2-5; D is unclear. V was pared by 0 bases and J by 5 bases, with 8 bases between. Germline CDR1 and CDR2: SGHRS and YFSETQ. CDR3 length equals 13 residues. CDR3 DNA: TGCGCCAGCAGCTTGGGCCTTGTGGAGACCCAGTACTTC. Translation gives CASSLGLVETQYF.

The chain uses TRBV29-1 and TRBJ2-1, with D unclear. The germline V gene has CDR1 SQVTM and CDR2 ANQGSEA. This CDR3 spans 11 amino acids. V shed 3 bases and J shed 4 bases, with 4 bases lying between them. CDR3 protein: CSVESYNEQFF. CDR3 in DNA: TGCAGCGTTGAGAGTTACAATGAGCAGTTCTTC.

The genes are TRBV3-1 and TRBJ1-1, with 11 positions matching TRBD1. The junction had 5 bases not matched to a gene; V was cut back by 4 bases and J by 7 bases. The CDR3 sequence is 14 residues long. The germline V gene encodes CDR1 LGHDT and CDR2 YNNKEL (reference sequence). The CDR3 protein is CASSLGQGASEAFF. CDR3 sequence (DNA): TGTGCCAGCAGCCTCGGACAGGGGGCTAGTGAAGCTTTCTTT.

CDR3 sequence: CASSPGDTEAFF. DNA of the CDR3: TGTGCCAGCTCACCGGGAGACACTGAAGCTTTCTTT. The gene calls are TRBV18 and TRBJ1-1; D not certain. This CDR3 contains 12 residues. The V gene's germline CDR1 is KGHSH and CDR2 LQKENI. Trimming shortened V by 3 bases and J by 3 bases, and 5 bases separated the two germline ends.

The chain carries TRBV30 and TRBJ2-5; weak D call: TRBD1 (6 bases). V was shortened by 0 bases and J by 3 bases, with 8 bases between the two germline ends. The CDR3 is 13 residues long. Germline CDR1 GTSNPN, CDR2 SVGIG (reference sequence). The CDR3: CAWSVQGEETQYF. CDR3 DNA sequence: TGTGCCTGGAGTGTACAGGGAGAAGAGACCCAGTACTTC. Full variable domain (outside the CDR3, taken from reference TRBV30 and TRBJ2-5): SQTIHQWPATLVQPVGSPLSLECTVEGTSNPNLYWYRQAAGRGLQLLFYSVGIGQISSEVPQNLSASRPQDRQFILSSKKLLLSDSGFYLCAWSVQGEETQYFGPGTRLLVL.

The gene calls are TRBV5-6 and TRBJ2-7; 13 nucleotides match TRBD2. V lost 7 bases, J lost 2 bases, and 6 bases stayed unmatched. The CDR3 contains 15 residues. In germline, CDR1 is SGHDT, CDR2 YYEEEE. CDR3 in amino acids: CASGGLAGVPYEQYF. The CDR3 bases are TGTGCCAGCGGTGGACTAGCGGGAGTCCCCTACGAGCAGTACTTC.

This chain links TRBV12-3 or TRBV12-4 with TRBJ2-7, with 7 nucleotides matching TRBD1. This CDR3 has 14 residues. Unmatched junction bases numbered 6, after V lost 6 bases and J lost 1 base. The CDR3 loop is CASREQGTSYEQYF. CDR3 coding DNA: TGTGCCAGCAGGGAACAGGGGACGTCCTACGAGCAGTACTTC.

The chain couples TRBV20-1 to TRBJ2-1, with TRBD2 identical over 14 bases. This CDR3 is built from 15 residues. Trimming cost V 5 bases and J 10 bases; bases outside gene matches: 10. The germline V gene has CDR1 DFQATT and CDR2 SNEGSKA (reference sequence). CDR3 sequence: CSAQGTSGGRIEQFF. The CDR3 DNA is TGCAGTGCTCAGGGGACTAGCGGGGGCCGGATAGAGCAGTTCTTC.

This rearrangement joins TRBV3-1 to TRBJ1-2, with D maybe TRBD1 (5 bases). This CDR3 has 15 residues. Germline V gene data show CDR1 as LGHDT and CDR2 as YNNKEL (reference sequence). Trimming removed 0 bases at V and 2 bases at J, with 10 bases between. The CDR3 region is CASSQDFGGNYGYTF. Written as DNA, the CDR3 is TGTGCCAGCAGCCAAGATTTCGGGGGAAACTATGGCTACACCTTC. Full variable domain (rest looked up from reference TRBV3-1 and TRBJ1-2): DTAVSQTPKYLVTQMGNDKSIKCEQNLGHDTMYWYKQDSKKFLKIMFSYNNKELIINETVPNRFSPKSPDKAHLNLHINSLELGDSAVYFCASSQDFGGNYGYTFGSGTRLTVV.